Below, 30 T cell receptor beta chains from the same sample are listed, as sequenced in a study of blood T cell repertoires in COVID-19. TCRdb's table, derived via immunoSEQ multiplex PCR, lists solely in-frame clones and lacks some. Counted here are 200,000 or so clones, nearly 90% occurring once; the ten biggest clones make up roughly 6%. Sequencing was carried out using peripheral blood. The origin of the receptors is a woman in her thirties or forties who had recovered from COVID-19.

This clone was recorded once. This chain uses TRBV2 with TRBJ1-5; the D is unclear. From germline, CDR1 is SNHLY and CDR2 FYNNEI. CDR3 length: 15 residues. Trimming shortened V by 0 bases and J by 7 bases, and 13 bases separated the two germline ends. The CDR3 DNA reads TGTGCCAGCAGTGAAGCGCTTTGGGCGGGGCAGCCCCAGCATTTT. Its translation: CASSEALWAGQPQHF. The complete variable domain, with remaining parts taken from reference TRBV2 and TRBJ1-5, reads EPEVTQTPSHQVTQMGQEVILRCVPISNHLYFYWYRQILGQKVEFLVSFYNNEISEKSEIFDDQFSVERPDGSNFTLKIRSTKLEDSAMYFCASSEALWAGQPQHFGDGTRLSIL.

This clone was counted only a few times. The genes are TRBV19 and TRBJ1-4; 8 positions agree with TRBD1. The germline V gene has CDR1 LNHDA and CDR2 SQIVND (reference sequence). V was pared by 1 base and J by 14 bases, with 6 bases of the junction left unmatched. This CDR3 contains 13 residues. The CDR3 DNA reads TGTGCCAGTAGTATAGGAACAGGGGGGAGTCTGTTTTTT. Translated, it gives CASSIGTGGSLFF.

The J gene is TRBJ2-2, the V gene TRBV19; 9 bases fit TRBD2. The CDR3 is 16 amino acids. V was pared by 4 bases and J by 2 bases, with 5 bases of the junction left unmatched. Germline V gene lookup returns CDR1 LNHDA and CDR2 SQIVND (reference sequence). DNA for the CDR3: TGTGCCAGTAGTACCTTAGCGGGAGTTAACACCGGGGAGCTGTTTTTT. This codes for CASSTLAGVNTGELFF. The whole variable domain, filled in from reference TRBV19 and TRBJ2-2, reads DGGITQSPKYLFRKEGQNVTLSCEQNLNHDAMYWYRQDPGQGLRLIYYSQIVNDFQKGDIAEGYSVSREKKESFPLTVTSAQKNPTAFYLCASSTLAGVNTGELFFGEGSRLTVL.

This sequence joins TRBV30 and TRBJ1-2; possible D gene TRBD1, 5 bases. In germline, CDR1 is GTSNPN, CDR2 SVGIG (reference sequence). V was pared by 0 bases and J by 2 bases, with 13 bases between. This CDR3 region has 15 residues. The DNA for the CDR3 is TGTGCCTGGAGTGTAGACAGAGGCGGCAACTATGGCTACACCTTC. Translated, it gives CAWSVDRGGNYGYTF. The variable domain in full, with the rest retrieved from reference TRBV30 and TRBJ1-2, is SQTIHQWPATLVQPVGSPLSLECTVEGTSNPNLYWYRQAAGRGLQLLFYSVGIGQISSEVPQNLSASRPQDRQFILSSKKLLLSDSGFYLCAWSVDRGGNYGYTFGSGTRLTVV.

The rearrangement uses TRBV30 and TRBJ2-2, with 7 nucleotides matching TRBD2. Germline loops: CDR1 GTSNPN, CDR2 SVGIG (reference sequence). CDR3 size: 14 residues. Trimming removed 3 bases from V and 0 bases from J; junction bases left unmatched: 1. The chain's CDR3 is CAWRRESNTGELFF. The CDR3 DNA reads TGTGCCTGGAGGCGGGAGTCGAACACCGGGGAGCTGTTTTTT.

CDR3 bases: TGCGCCAGCAGCTTGGACAGGGGGTCCTATAATTCACCCCTCCACTTT. This translates into CASSLDRGSYNSPLHF. The chain has TRBV5-1 and TRBJ1-6; 8 bases line up with TRBD1. Trimming took 0 bases from V and 1 from J; bases not matched to a gene: 0. CDR1 and CDR2 from the germline V gene are SGHRS and YFSETQ. CDR3 length: 16 amino acids.

V and J are TRBV4-3 and TRBJ2-3, with 10 nucleotides matching TRBD2. V trimming: 1 base; J trimming: 3 bases; junction bases outside the gene matches: 1. The CDR3 extends over 15 amino acids. The germline V gene has CDR1 LGHNA and CDR2 YSLEER. For the CDR3, the DNA is TGCGCCAGCAGCCAAGTAGCGGGAGGAACAGATACGCAGTATTTT. Translating gives CASSQVAGGTDTQYF.

This chain links TRBV11-3 with TRBJ2-2; 11 bases are a match to TRBD1. After removal of 5 bases from V and 3 bases from J, the junction contained 8 bases not matched to a gene. The CDR3 runs to 17 residues. Germline assignment: CDR1 SGHNT and CDR2 YENEEA. For the CDR3, the DNA is TGTGCCAGCAGCGGACGGACAGGGGGCGAGTACACCGGGGAGCTGTTTTTT. Amino acids: CASSGRTGGEYTGELFF.

The CDR3 coding sequence is TGTGCCAGCTCACCGGACAGCGATCTCTATGGCTACACCTTC. This encodes CASSPDSDLYGYTF. The chain is built from TRBV18 and TRBJ1-2, with D possibly matching TRBD1 (6 bases). The V gene's germline CDR1 is KGHSH and CDR2 LQKENI. V lost 3 bases and J 4 bases, leaving 12 bases between the germline ends. CDR3 length: 14 amino acids.

Concerning this clone: Mismatch with germline at one junction end may stem from a read error. The chain links TRBV28 to TRBJ2-7, with a weak D call TRBD2 (6 bases). Germline assignment: CDR1 MDHEN and CDR2 SYDVKM. The CDR3 is made up of 11 amino acids. CDR3 region: CASSGGATPSF. The CDR3, as DNA: TGTGCCAGCAGTGGAGGGGCCACTCCTTCATTC.

The rearrangement links TRBV2 to TRBJ2-1, with TRBD2 matching 7 bases. V lost 1 base, J lost 15 bases, and 9 bases stayed unmatched. Per germline, CDR1 SNHLY and CDR2 FYNNEI. This CDR3 is 13 amino acids long. CDR3 protein: CASSEGLAFVMFF. The DNA of the CDR3 is TGTGCCAGCAGTGAAGGACTAGCTTTTGTTATGTTCTTC.

The J gene is TRBJ1-3, the V gene TRBV6-5; unclear D gene. With 0 bases removed from V and 4 bases from J, the gap between germline ends came to 13 bases. There are 16 residues in the CDR3. Per the germline V gene, CDR1 is MNHEY and CDR2 is SVGAGI. Here the CDR3 DNA reads TGTGCCAGCAGTTACTCGCCCCCAGGCGCAGGAAACACCATATATTTT. This translates into CASSYSPPGAGNTIYF.

This chain links TRBV6-5 with TRBJ2-7; no clear D gene. V lost 5 bases and J lost 4, with 3 bases in between. Germline CDR1 is MNHEY and CDR2 is SVGAGI. The CDR3 has 10 amino acids. The CDR3 region is CASSQYEQYF. CDR3 sequence (DNA): TGTGCCAGCAGTCAGTACGAGCAGTACTTC.

This rearrangement joins TRBV6-6 to TRBJ1-1; D remains ambiguous. This CDR3 contains 13 residues. The V gene's germline CDR1 is MNHNY and CDR2 SVGAGI (reference sequence). Trimming removed 2 bases at V and 1 base at J, with 5 bases between. Here the CDR3 DNA reads TGTGCCAGCAGTTACGGCAAGAACACTGAAGCTTTCTTT. It is translated as CASSYGKNTEAFF.

The rearrangement joins TRBV6-4 to TRBJ1-2; perhaps TRBD1 as D (5 bases). V was shortened by 5 bases and J by 2 bases, with 9 bases between the two germline ends. Germline CDR1 reads MRHNA; CDR2 reads SNTAGT. CDR3 length: 13 amino acids. The CDR3 region has the DNA TGTGCCAGCAGTAGGGACTTGAACTATGGCTACACCTTC. It is translated as CASSRDLNYGYTF.

The chain employs TRBV6-2 or TRBV6-3 and TRBJ1-2, with D possibly matching TRBD1 (5 bases). Trimming left V 5 bases short and J 4 bases short, with 20 bases between. The CDR3 is 16 amino acids. Germline values: CDR1 MNHEY, CDR2 SVGEGT. The CDR3 loop is CASSPAETGAAYGYTF. The CDR3 region has the DNA TGTGCCAGCAGTCCCGCGGAAACAGGAGCAGCCTATGGCTACACCTTC.

The genes are TRBV27 and TRBJ1-6; weak D call: TRBD1 (6 bases). The CDR3 sequence is 19 residues long. Germline values: CDR1 MNHEY, CDR2 SMNVEV (reference sequence). Trimming took 9 bases from V and 5 from J, leaving 29 bases between them. CDR3 amino acids: CARSKGSSVGDMNNSPLHF. The CDR3 DNA reads as TGTGCCAGGTCAAAGGGGAGCTCGGTGGGGGACATGAATAATTCACCCCTCCACTTT.

This clone was observed a handful of times. The V and J genes are TRBV19 and TRBJ1-1; possibly TRBD1 for D (5 bases). Germline V lookup: CDR1 LNHDA, CDR2 SQIVND (reference sequence). Trimming removed 6 bases at V and 10 bases at J, with 15 bases between. The CDR3 length is 12 residues. CDR3 DNA sequence: TGTGCCAGTAGGGATCCCTCCCAGGGAGCTTTCTTT. It encodes CASRDPSQGAFF.

The gene calls are TRBV15 and TRBJ2-7, with 10 bases lining up with TRBD2. The junction had 8 bases not matched to a gene; V was cut back by 0 bases and J by 0 bases. CDR1 is LNHNV and CDR2 is YYDKDF in the germline V gene (reference sequence). This CDR3 is built from 18 residues. CDR3 DNA: TGTGCCACCAGCAGAGAAGGTAGCGGGAGGCTAATCTCCTACGAGCAGTACTTC. Protein sequence: CATSREGSGRLISYEQYF. The whole variable domain, remainder taken from reference TRBV15 and TRBJ2-7, is DAMVIQNPRYQVTQFGKPVTLSCSQTLNHNVMYWYQQKSSQAPKLLFHYYDKDFNNEADTPDNFQSRRPNTSFCFLDIRSPGLGDTAMYLCATSREGSGRLISYEQYFGPGTRLTVT.

The genes are TRBV5-1 and TRBJ1-1; 9 bases are shared with TRBD1. Germline CDR1 and CDR2: SGHRS and YFSETQ. The CDR3 extends over 17 amino acids. Trimming cost V 3 bases and J 0 bases; bases outside gene matches: 9. The CDR3 DNA reads TGCGCCAGCAGCTCGACAACGACAGGGGGGTTGAACACTGAAGCTTTCTTT. Protein product: CASSSTTTGGLNTEAFF.

The rearrangement uses TRBV6-6 and TRBJ2-1; 8 bases align to TRBD2. After removal of 6 bases from V and 0 bases from J, the junction contained 4 bases not matched to a gene. Germline CDR1 MNHNY, CDR2 SVGAGI (reference sequence). The CDR3 has 15 residues. The CDR3 sequence: CASRKRGNSYNEQFF. The DNA of the CDR3 is TGTGCCAGCAGAAAGCGGGGGAACTCCTACAATGAGCAGTTCTTC.

The chain recombines TRBV7-2 with TRBJ1-6; D is possibly TRBD1 (5 bases). The CDR3 loop spans 14 amino acids. V lost 2 bases, J lost 7 bases, and 9 bases lay in between. Per germline, CDR1 SGHTA and CDR2 FQGNSA. In DNA form, the CDR3 reads TGTGCCAGCAGCTTATATTCAGGGAATTCACCCCTCCACTTT. Translating gives CASSLYSGNSPLHF.

This sequence joins TRBV29-1 and TRBJ1-3, with TRBD1 as a possible D gene (6 bases). Deletions cut 4 bases from V and 2 bases from J, with 9 bases between. The CDR3 extends over 13 amino acids. Germline loops: CDR1 SQVTM, CDR2 ANQGSEA. CDR3 region: CSVVTGPGNTIYF. The CDR3, as DNA: TGCAGCGTTGTGACAGGCCCTGGAAACACCATATATTTT.

The chain carries TRBV24-1 and TRBJ1-2; 8 bases agree with TRBD1. The ends lost 2 bases at V and 2 bases at J; junction bases unmatched: 6. Per germline, CDR1 KGHDR and CDR2 SFDVKD. This CDR3 is built from 16 residues. Here the CDR3 DNA reads TGTGCCACCAGTGATTCTCGGACAGGGCTCAACTATGGCTACACCTTC. Translation: CATSDSRTGLNYGYTF.

This chain links TRBV13 with TRBJ2-3, with 10 nucleotides matching TRBD2. Germline trimming cut 3 bases from V and 0 bases from J; bases unmatched to any gene: 12. The germline V gene encodes CDR1 PRHDT and CDR2 FYEKMQ (reference sequence). The CDR3 spans 19 residues. This chain's CDR3 is CASSLGTSVRPPSTDTQYF. The CDR3 DNA reads as TGTGCCAGCAGCTTGGGGACTAGCGTGAGGCCACCTAGCACAGATACGCAGTATTTT.

The chain joins TRBV19 to TRBJ1-6; 9 nucleotides match TRBD1. Losses at the gene ends were 4 bases for V and 10 bases for J; bases not matched to a gene: 11. CDR1 is LNHDA and CDR2 is SQIVND in the germline V gene (reference sequence). This CDR3 has 16 amino acids. This CDR3 is CASSRDRDRVQSPLHF. The CDR3 bases are TGTGCCAGTAGTAGAGACCGGGACAGGGTTCAATCACCCCTCCACTTT.

The chain is built from TRBV4-2 and TRBJ2-7; 9 nucleotides match TRBD2. The CDR3 sequence is 16 residues long. V lost 3 bases, J lost 0 bases, and 6 bases stayed unmatched. CDR1 and CDR2 from the germline V gene are LGHNA and YNFKEQ. Here the CDR3 DNA reads TGTGCCAGCAGCCAGGGGAGCGGGAGGAGCTCCTACGAGCAGTACTTC. Translating gives CASSQGSGRSSYEQYF.

The rearrangement joins TRBV3-1 (or the pseudogene TRBV3-2) to TRBJ2-5, with 14 bases matching TRBD2. The V gene end was trimmed by 5 bases and the J gene end by 3 bases; junction bases not matched to a gene: 14. CDR3 size: 19 residues. Germline lookup yields CDR1 LGHDT and CDR2 YNNKEL (reference sequence). The CDR3: CASSGHHGTSGGNKETQYF. CDR3 nucleotides: TGTGCCAGCAGCGGACATCACGGGACTAGCGGGGGTAACAAAGAGACCCAGTACTTC.

This chain uses TRBV6-2 or TRBV6-3 with TRBJ2-6; tentative D call: TRBD2 (5 bases). CDR3 length: 16 residues. V was shortened by 5 bases and J by 0 bases, with 11 bases between the two germline ends. CDR1 is MNHEY, CDR2 SVGEGT, per germline. The CDR3 sequence: CASSPMEVSGANVLTF. DNA of the CDR3: TGTGCCAGCAGTCCGATGGAGGTCTCTGGGGCCAACGTCCTGACTTTC.

A few counts support this clone. The rearrangement links TRBV6-1 to TRBJ2-4; D uncertain. V dropped 1 base and J dropped 3 bases, with 7 bases sitting between them. CDR3 length: 14 amino acids. CDR1 is MNHNS and CDR2 is SASEGT in the germline V gene. The chain's CDR3 is CASSEGGSKNIQYF. CDR3 sequence (DNA): TGTGCCAGCAGTGAAGGTGGCAGCAAAAACATTCAGTACTTC.